This is a list of T cell receptor beta chains from one sample in a study of blood T cell repertoires in COVID-19. Some clones are missing from TCRdb's copy, which holds only in-frame ones; the method was immunoSEQ multiplex PCR. The profile shows roughly 170,000 clones, approximately 84% of them singletons. The sequenced material came from PBMCs or T cells enriched from blood (not recorded which). Receptor source: a woman between 35 and 50 years old with acute COVID-19. CDR3s include the opening cysteine and the closing phenylalanine or tryptophan. Fields, in order: CDR3 length, V gene, clone size, D gene, J gene, CDR3 DNA, CDR3 protein. The D gene is left open where the match is weak. Expanded clones get a size class; other rows say once, few or many, or leave the size out.

cdr3_length: 16
v_call: TRBV6-6
clone_size: NA
d_call: TRBD2
j_call: TRBJ2-1
cdr3_nt: TGTGCCAGCAAGCCACTAGCGGGAGTAGTTGACAATGAGCAGTTCTTC
cdr3_aa: CASKPLAGVVDNEQFF

cdr3_length: 18
v_call: TRBV4-1
clone_size: once
d_call: NA
j_call: TRBJ2-3
cdr3_nt: TGCGCCAGCAGCCAAGAAGGCGGGGGCGGAAGAGGCACAGATACGCAGTATTTT
cdr3_aa: CASSQEGGGGRGTDTQYF

cdr3_length: 16
v_call: TRBV4-1
clone_size: few
d_call: TRBD2
j_call: TRBJ2-7
cdr3_nt: TGCGCCAGCAGCCAAGCTGGGGGGGGATTCTCCTACGAGCAGTACTTC
cdr3_aa: CASSQAGGGFSYEQYF

cdr3_length: 17
v_call: TRBV7-6
clone_size: few
d_call: TRBD2
j_call: TRBJ2-7
cdr3_nt: TGTGCCAGCAGCTTAGGCGTCGGGACTAGCGGGAGCAACGAGCAGTACTTC
cdr3_aa: CASSLGVGTSGSNEQYF

cdr3_length: 15
v_call: TRBV3-1/TRBV3-2
clone_size: few
d_call: TRBD2
j_call: TRBJ2-5
cdr3_nt: TGTGCCAGCAGCCAAGGAATAGCGGGATCAGAGACCCAGTACTTC
cdr3_aa: CASSQGIAGSETQYF

cdr3_length: 16
v_call: TRBV11-2
clone_size: NA
d_call: NA
j_call: TRBJ2-7
cdr3_nt: TGTGCCAGCAGCCCCCCTGGCAGGGCGGGATCCTACGAGCAGTACTTC
cdr3_aa: CASSPPGRAGSYEQYF

cdr3_length: 13
v_call: TRBV19
clone_size: few
d_call: NA
j_call: TRBJ1-5
cdr3_nt: TGTGCCAGTAGTAGCGGGTGGAATCAGCCCCAGCATTTT
cdr3_aa: CASSSGWNQPQHF

cdr3_length: 19
v_call: TRBV12-5
clone_size: NA
d_call: TRBD2
j_call: TRBJ2-1
cdr3_nt: TGTGCTAGTGGTCCTGGGGGACTAGCGGAAACAAGCTCCTACAATGAGCAGTTCTTC
cdr3_aa: CASGPGGLAETSSYNEQFF

cdr3_length: 14
v_call: TRBV30
clone_size: NA
d_call: NA
j_call: TRBJ1-4
cdr3_nt: TGTGCCTCGGACAAAGGGGGGGAGCCGAGAAAACTGTTTTTT
cdr3_aa: CASDKGGEPRKLFF

cdr3_length: 16
v_call: TRBV23-1
clone_size: few
d_call: TRBD1
j_call: TRBJ2-5
cdr3_nt: TGCGCCAGCAGCATTTTTATCAGGGGGCGTAAAGAGACCCAGTACTTC
cdr3_aa: CASSIFIRGRKETQYF

cdr3_length: 15
v_call: TRBV12-5
clone_size: NA
d_call: NA
j_call: TRBJ2-2
cdr3_nt: TGTGCTAGTGGTTTGGACCAGTGGAACACCGGGGAGCTGTTTTTT
cdr3_aa: CASGLDQWNTGELFF

cdr3_length: 13
v_call: TRBV3-1/TRBV3-2
clone_size: NA
d_call: NA
j_call: TRBJ1-1
cdr3_nt: TGTGCCAGCAGCCGAGCCGCGAACACTGAAGCTTTCTTT
cdr3_aa: CASSRAANTEAFF